The present T cell receptor (beta chain) was sequenced within a study of blood T cells in healthy people across ages. This clonotype was recorded only once. CDR1 is SGHTA and CDR2 is FQGNSA in the germline V gene. The CDR3 loop spans 14 amino acids. J was trimmed by 3 bases and V by 5 bases; bases with no gene match: 6. Using a J-beta primer mix together with a sample-barcoded 5' primer, a second PCR was run for roughly 6 to 12 cycles. TCRdb fed the 5' RACE reads into MiXCR, producing one record per CDR3 protein. The sample carries 920,000 or so distinct CDR3 sequences, 45% recorded once. The clonotype comes from a woman in her fifties or sixties in good health. The rearrangement uses TRBV7-2 and TRBJ1-1; TRBD1 aligns across 7 bases. Material for sequencing was blood. The CDR3 loop reads CASSETGADTEAFF. The CDR3 DNA follows: TGTGCCAGCAGCGAAACAGGGGCGGACACTGAAGCTTTCTTT. Based on the CDR3 plus reference TRBV7-2 and TRBJ1-1, the full variable domain is GAGVSQSPSNKVTEKGKDVELRCDPISGHTALYWYRQSLGQGLEFLIYFQGNSAPDKSGLPSDRFSAERTGGSVSTLTIQRTQQEDSAVYLCASSETGADTEAFFGQGTRLTVV.